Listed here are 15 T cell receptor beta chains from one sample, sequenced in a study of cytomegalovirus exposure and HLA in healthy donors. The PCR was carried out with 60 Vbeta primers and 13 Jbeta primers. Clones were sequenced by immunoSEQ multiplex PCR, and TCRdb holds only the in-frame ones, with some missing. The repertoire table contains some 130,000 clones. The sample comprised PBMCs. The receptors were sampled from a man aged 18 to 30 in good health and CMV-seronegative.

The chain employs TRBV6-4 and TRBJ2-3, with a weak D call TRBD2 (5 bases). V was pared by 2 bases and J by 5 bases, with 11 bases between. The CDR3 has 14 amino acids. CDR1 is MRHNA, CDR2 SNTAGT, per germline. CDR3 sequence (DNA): TGTGCCAGCAGTGACCCCCAACGGGGAGATACGCAGTATTTT. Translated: CASSDPQRGDTQYF.

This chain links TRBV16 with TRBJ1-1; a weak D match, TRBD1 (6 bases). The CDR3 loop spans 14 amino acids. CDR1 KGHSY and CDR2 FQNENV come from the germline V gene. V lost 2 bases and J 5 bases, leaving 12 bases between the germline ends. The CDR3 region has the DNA TGTGCCAGCAGCCAAGGATCCACAGGGACTGAAGCTTTCTTT. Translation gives CASSQGSTGTEAFF.

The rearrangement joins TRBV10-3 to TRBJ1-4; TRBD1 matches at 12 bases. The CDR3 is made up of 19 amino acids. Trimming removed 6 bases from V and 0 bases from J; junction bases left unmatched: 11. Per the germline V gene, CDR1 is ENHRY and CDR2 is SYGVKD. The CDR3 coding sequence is TGTGCCATCAGCGGGGACAGGGGGCGCGGATCTTCAACTAATGAAAAACTGTTTTTT. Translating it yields CAISGDRGRGSSTNEKLFF.

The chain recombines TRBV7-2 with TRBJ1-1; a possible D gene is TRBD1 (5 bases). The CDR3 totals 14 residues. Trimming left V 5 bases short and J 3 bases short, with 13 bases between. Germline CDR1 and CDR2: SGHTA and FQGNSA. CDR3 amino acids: CASSLTFRDTEAFF. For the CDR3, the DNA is TGTGCCAGCAGCCTCACCTTCAGGGACACTGAAGCTTTCTTT.

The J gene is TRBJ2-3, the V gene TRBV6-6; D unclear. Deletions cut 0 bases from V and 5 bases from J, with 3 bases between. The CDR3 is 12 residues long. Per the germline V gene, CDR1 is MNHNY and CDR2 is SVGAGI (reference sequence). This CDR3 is CASSYSRDTQYF. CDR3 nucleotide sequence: TGTGCCAGCAGTTACTCGAGAGATACGCAGTATTTT.

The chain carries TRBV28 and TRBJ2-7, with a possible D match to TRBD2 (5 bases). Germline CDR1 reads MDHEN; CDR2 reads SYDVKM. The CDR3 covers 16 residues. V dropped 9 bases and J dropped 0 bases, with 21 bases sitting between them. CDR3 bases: TGTGCCAGTGAACCGGGGTCGGGGATTAGCTCCTACGAGCAGTACTTC. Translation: CASEPGSGISSYEQYF.

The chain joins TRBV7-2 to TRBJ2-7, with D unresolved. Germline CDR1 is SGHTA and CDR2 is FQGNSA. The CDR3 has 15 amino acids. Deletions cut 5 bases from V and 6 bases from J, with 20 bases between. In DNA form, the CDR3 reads TGTGCCAGCAGCCTACCGACTCTCACCCCTGCCGAGCAGTACTTC. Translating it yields CASSLPTLTPAEQYF.

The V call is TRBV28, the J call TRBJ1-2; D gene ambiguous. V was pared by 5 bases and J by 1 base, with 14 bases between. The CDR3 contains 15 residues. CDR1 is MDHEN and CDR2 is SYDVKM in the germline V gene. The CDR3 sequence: CASSPGYDHNYGYTF. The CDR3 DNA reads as TGTGCCAGCAGTCCAGGATACGACCATAACTATGGCTACACCTTC.

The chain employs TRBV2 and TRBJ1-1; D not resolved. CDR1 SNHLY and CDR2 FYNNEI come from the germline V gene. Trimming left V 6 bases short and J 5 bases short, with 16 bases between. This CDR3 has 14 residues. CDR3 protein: CASSGGNRRTEAFF. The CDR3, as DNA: TGTGCCAGCAGCGGAGGGAACAGAAGAACTGAAGCTTTCTTT.

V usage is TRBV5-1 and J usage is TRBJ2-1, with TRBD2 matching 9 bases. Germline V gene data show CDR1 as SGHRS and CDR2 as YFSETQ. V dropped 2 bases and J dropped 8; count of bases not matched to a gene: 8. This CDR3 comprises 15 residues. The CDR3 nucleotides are TGCGCCAGCAGCTTCCGCGGGAGGGCCATCGATGAGCAGTTCTTC. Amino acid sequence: CASSFRGRAIDEQFF.

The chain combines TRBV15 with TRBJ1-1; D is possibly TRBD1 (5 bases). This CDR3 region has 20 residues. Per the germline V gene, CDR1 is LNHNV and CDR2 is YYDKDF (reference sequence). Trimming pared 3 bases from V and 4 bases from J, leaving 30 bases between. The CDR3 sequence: CATSSPLGGRDLGRSTEAFF. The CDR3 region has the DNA TGTGCCACCAGCAGCCCCCTCGGGGGGAGGGACCTCGGGAGAAGCACTGAAGCTTTCTTT.

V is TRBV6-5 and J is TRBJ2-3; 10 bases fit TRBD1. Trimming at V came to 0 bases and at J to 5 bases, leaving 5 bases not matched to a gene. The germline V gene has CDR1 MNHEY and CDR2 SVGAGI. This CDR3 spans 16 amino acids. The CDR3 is CASSYSRQGAGDTQYF. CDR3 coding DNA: TGTGCCAGCAGTTACTCTAGACAGGGGGCTGGAGATACGCAGTATTTT.

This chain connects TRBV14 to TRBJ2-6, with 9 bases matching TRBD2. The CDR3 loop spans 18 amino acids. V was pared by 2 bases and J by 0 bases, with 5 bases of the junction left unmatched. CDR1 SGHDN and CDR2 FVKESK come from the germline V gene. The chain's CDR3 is CASSQLSGSFSGANVLTF. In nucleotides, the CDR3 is TGTGCCAGCAGCCAACTTAGCGGGAGTTTCTCTGGGGCCAACGTCCTGACTTTC.

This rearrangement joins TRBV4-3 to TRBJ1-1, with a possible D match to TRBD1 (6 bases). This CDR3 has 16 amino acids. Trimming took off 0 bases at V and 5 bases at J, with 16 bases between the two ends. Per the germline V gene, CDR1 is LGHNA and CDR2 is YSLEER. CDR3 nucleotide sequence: TGCGCCAGCAGCCAAGAATACAGGGAGAGGGTGACTGAAGCTTTCTTT. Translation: CASSQEYRERVTEAFF.

The CDR3 sequence is CASSYGTGLYSPLHF. In DNA form, the CDR3 reads TGTGCCAGCAGTTATGGGACAGGGCTCTATTCACCCCTCCACTTT. The chain is built from TRBV6-5 and TRBJ1-6; 9 bases agree with TRBD1. The CDR3 consists of 15 residues. Trimming took 3 bases from V and 8 from J; bases not matched to a gene: 5. Germline assignment: CDR1 MNHEY and CDR2 SVGAGI.